The next 14 T cell receptor beta chains were all read from a single sample in a study of T cell changes during pregnancy in multiple sclerosis. Assay: immunoSEQ multiplex PCR; the TCRdb copy retains only in-frame clones and omits some. The table shows 70,000 or so clones, with about nine tenths occurring only once. The specimen comprised peripheral blood, sampled in the third trimester of pregnancy. These receptors came from a female donor in good health, enrolled as a control in a pregnancy study.

This clone occurred a few times. The gene calls are TRBV18 and TRBJ1-3; tentative D call: TRBD1 (5 bases). V was trimmed by 2 bases and J by 0 bases, leaving 17 bases between them. Germline assignment: CDR1 KGHSH and CDR2 LQKENI. There are 18 residues in the CDR3. The CDR3 DNA is TGTGCCAGCTCACCAAGCGCAGGGCAGATCCACTCTGGAAACACCATATATTTT. Amino acid sequence: CASSPSAGQIHSGNTIYF.

The chain carries TRBV30 and TRBJ2-1, with no clear D. The CDR3 consists of 17 residues. Between the trimmed V and J ends, which lost 0 bases and 0 bases, there was a span of 15 bases. Germline-derived CDR1 and CDR2 are GTSNPN and SVGIG (reference sequence). Written as DNA, the CDR3 is TGTGCCTGGAGTGTAGCCGTATCGTCCACCTCCTACAATGAGCAGTTCTTC. Its protein is CAWSVAVSSTSYNEQFF.

The chain joins TRBV23-1 to TRBJ2-7; D possibly corresponds to TRBD1 (6 bases). TRBV23-1 is reported as an ORF; its role is uncertain. The ends were cut back, 4 bases at V and 1 base at J, with 17 bases in the middle. The CDR3 totals 16 residues. CDR3 protein: CASSLSWDKSSYEQYF. CDR3 sequence (DNA): TGCGCCAGCAGTCTCAGCTGGGACAAATCTTCCTACGAGCAGTACTTC.

The rearrangement links TRBV30 to TRBJ2-3; 8 nucleotides match TRBD1. The CDR3 sequence is 18 residues long. CDR1 and CDR2 (germline): GTSNPN, SVGIG (reference sequence). J gave up 3 bases and V 3 bases, and 17 bases lay outside the gene matches. The CDR3 coding sequence is TGTGCCTGGAGAAATTTTCACGGGGACAGGAGATTTACAGATACGCAGTATTTT. This codes for CAWRNFHGDRRFTDTQYF.

This clone was found once. The chain is built from TRBV6-1 and TRBJ1-3, with D unresolved. Trimming pared 7 bases from V and 4 bases from J, leaving 8 bases between. CDR1 is MNHNS, CDR2 SASEGT, per germline. This CDR3 contains 12 residues. The CDR3 loop reads CASTSDGNTIYF. Here the CDR3 DNA reads TGTGCCAGCACCAGCGACGGAAACACCATATATTTT.

The CDR3 nucleotides are TGTGCCAGCAGTAGGACACTTCCCTCGCGAGACAACTATGGCTACACCTTC. Translating gives CASSRTLPSRDNYGYTF. V is TRBV6-4 and J is TRBJ1-2, with D possibly TRBD1 on 5 matching bases. CDR3 length: 17 amino acids. Germline lookup yields CDR1 MRHNA and CDR2 SNTAGT. Trimming took 5 bases from V and 2 from J, leaving 21 bases between them.

The table lists this clone with a count of one. The chain's CDR3 is CASSFGSGSYTGELFF. The CDR3 DNA sequence: TGTGCCAGCAGTTTTGGTAGCGGGAGTTATACCGGGGAGCTGTTTTTT. The rearrangement uses TRBV27 and TRBJ2-2, with TRBD2 identical over 9 bases. The V gene end was trimmed by 3 bases and the J gene end by 5 bases; junction bases not matched to a gene: 7. Germline CDR1 MNHEY, CDR2 SMNVEV (reference sequence). This CDR3 is 16 amino acids long.

This chain uses TRBV14 with TRBJ2-3; 7 positions agree with TRBD2. The CDR3 consists of 16 residues. The germline gives CDR1 SGHDN, CDR2 FVKESK. V dropped 1 base and J dropped 6; count of bases not matched to a gene: 10. The CDR3 region is CASSQVTAGRADTQYF. For the CDR3, the DNA is TGTGCCAGCAGCCAAGTTACAGCGGGAAGGGCCGATACGCAGTATTTT.

The chain is built from TRBV29-1 and TRBJ2-1, with 14 nucleotides matching TRBD2. CDR3 length equals 13 residues. The germline CDR1 and CDR2 sequences are SQVTM and ANQGSEA. J was trimmed by 9 bases and V by 5 bases; bases with no gene match: 3. In DNA, the CDR3 is TGCAGCGTTAGACTAGCGGGGGGGAGTGAGCAGTTCTTC. This translates into CSVRLAGGSEQFF.

The V gene is TRBV19, the J gene TRBJ2-1; a weak D match, TRBD2 (5 bases). CDR1 is LNHDA and CDR2 is SQIVND in the germline V gene (reference sequence). CDR3 length equals 13 residues. V was pared by 4 bases and J by 6 bases, with 10 bases between. CDR3 sequence reads: CASSTRSGNEQFF. CDR3 DNA: TGTGCCAGTAGTACTCGGAGCGGCAATGAGCAGTTCTTC.

CDR3 sequence: CASSVGQGVRDTQYF. The CDR3 DNA reads TGTGCCAGCAGCGTAGGACAGGGGGTTAGAGATACGCAGTATTTT. The rearrangement joins TRBV9 to TRBJ2-3; 9 nucleotides line up with TRBD1. The CDR3 has 15 residues. Germline lookup yields CDR1 SGDLS and CDR2 YYNGEE. V was clipped by 0 bases and J by 5 bases; unmatched bases: 4.

This clone has only one observation. This rearrangement joins TRBV28 to TRBJ2-3; no definite D call. V lost 7 bases, J lost 3 bases, and 8 bases lay in between. The CDR3 loop spans 12 amino acids. Germline assignment: CDR1 MDHEN and CDR2 SYDVKM. The CDR3 DNA sequence: TGTGCCAGCACCTTTCAGACAGATACGCAGTATTTT. Translated, it gives CASTFQTDTQYF.

This sequence joins TRBV2 and TRBJ1-6, with D possibly being TRBD1 (5 bases). Trimming removed 2 bases from V and 10 bases from J, with 12 bases in between. Germline V CDR1 and CDR2: SNHLY, FYNNEI. The CDR3 covers 14 residues. The CDR3 region is CASSELGLASPLHF. Written as DNA, the CDR3 is TGTGCCAGCAGTGAATTGGGGCTGGCCTCACCCCTCCACTTT.

This clone was detected only once. The chain combines TRBV7-2 with TRBJ2-3, with 8 bases aligning to TRBD1. V was clipped by 2 bases and J by 4 bases; unmatched bases: 8. This CDR3 region has 16 residues. Germline CDR1 SGHTA, CDR2 FQGNSA. Here the CDR3 reads CASSLRVQGAADTQYF. DNA for the CDR3: TGTGCCAGCAGCTTAAGGGTTCAGGGGGCAGCAGATACGCAGTATTTT.